Below are 28 T cell receptor beta chains sequenced from a single sample in a study of cytomegalovirus exposure and HLA in healthy donors. PCR was performed using 60 Vbeta and 13 Jbeta primers. Here immunoSEQ multiplex PCR was the method, and the copy in TCRdb shows in-frame clones only, minus some. The sample lists some 100,000 clones; approximately 85% were seen once. The source material was PBMCs. These receptors came from a man aged 25 to 45 in good health and CMV-seronegative.

The V call is TRBV30, the J call TRBJ2-5, with TRBD1 matching 12 bases. This CDR3 is built from 15 residues. Trimming took 4 bases from V and 5 from J; bases not matched to a gene: 8. Germline CDR1 reads GTSNPN; CDR2 reads SVGIG (reference sequence). CDR3 nucleotide sequence: TGTGCCTGGAATCGAAGGGACAGGGGGCCGGAGACCCAGTACTTC. Protein: CAWNRRDRGPETQYF.

This chain links TRBV4-1 with TRBJ2-5, with D perhaps matching TRBD2 (5 bases). CDR1 is MGHRA, CDR2 YSYEKL, per germline. The CDR3 runs to 16 residues. The V end was cut by 4 bases, the J end by 4 bases, with 19 bases between. The CDR3 loop reads CASSPLALDSGETQYF. For the CDR3, the DNA is TGCGCCAGCAGCCCCCTTGCTCTGGACTCAGGAGAGACCCAGTACTTC.

The chain uses TRBV7-2 and TRBJ1-1; 12 bases fit TRBD1. After removal of 5 bases from V and 1 base from J, the junction contained 11 bases not matched to a gene. This CDR3 spans 18 amino acids. CDR1 SGHTA and CDR2 FQGNSA come from the germline V gene. This CDR3 reads CASSAYRDRGLWNTEAFF. In DNA form, the CDR3 reads TGTGCCAGCAGCGCATACCGGGACAGGGGGCTTTGGAACACTGAAGCTTTCTTT.

The chain has TRBV2 and TRBJ2-7; 8 bases fit TRBD2. The CDR3 extends over 14 amino acids. Germline V gives CDR1 SNHLY, CDR2 FYNNEI. Trimming at V came to 4 bases and at J to 3 bases, leaving 5 bases not matched to a gene. CDR3 region: CASSAGGKGYEQYF. The CDR3 nucleotides are TGTGCCAGCAGTGCGGGAGGGAAAGGCTACGAGCAGTACTTC.

As to this clone: A read error may account for a junction end that differs from germline. This rearrangement joins TRBV2 to TRBJ2-1; D is undetermined. CDR1 SNHLY and CDR2 FYNNEI come from the germline V gene. The CDR3 is 13 residues long. The CDR3 nucleotides are TGTGCCAGCAGGGAAGGAGCCTCCAATGAGCAGTTCTTC. Translated, it gives CASREGASNEQFF.

The chain carries TRBV15 and TRBJ2-2; perhaps TRBD1 as D (5 bases). Germline V lookup: CDR1 LNHNV, CDR2 YYDKDF (reference sequence). The length of the CDR3 is 13 residues. V gave up 2 bases and J gave up 8 bases, with 9 bases separating them. CDR3: CATSRTGSGELFF. CDR3 in DNA: TGTGCCACCAGCAGAACAGGTTCGGGGGAGCTGTTTTTT.

This clone has a single count. This rearrangement joins TRBV5-5 to TRBJ2-3; D gene ambiguous. The CDR3 extends over 12 amino acids. Germline V lookup: CDR1 SGHKS, CDR2 YYEKEE (reference sequence). Trimming shortened V by 5 bases and J by 3 bases, and 7 bases separated the two germline ends. The CDR3 protein is CASSYITDTQYF. The DNA of the CDR3 is TGTGCCAGCAGTTACATAACAGATACGCAGTATTTT. Variable domain in full (rest from reference TRBV5-5 and TRBJ2-3): DAGVTQSPTHLIKTRGQQVTLRCSPISGHKSVSWYQQVLGQGPQFIFQYYEKEERGRGNFPDRFSARQFPNYSSELNVNALLLGDSALYLCASSYITDTQYFGPGTRLTVL.

The chain combines TRBV28 with TRBJ1-2; no firm D call. The CDR3 length is 11 residues. Trimming stripped 3 bases from V and 8 bases from J, with 7 bases between. Germline loops: CDR1 MDHEN, CDR2 SYDVKM. The CDR3 nucleotides are TGTGCCAGCAGTTTGGAGTCCGGCTACACCTTC. It yields the protein CASSLESGYTF.

The chain is built from TRBV28 and TRBJ1-6; 12 nucleotides align to TRBD1. CDR3 length equals 17 residues. From germline, CDR1 is MDHEN and CDR2 SYDVKM. V lost 6 bases and J lost 7; bases outside the gene matches: 10. Here the CDR3 DNA reads TGTGCCAGCAGAACCGGGACAGGGGGCCCACCGAATTCACCCCTCCACTTT. Its translation: CASRTGTGGPPNSPLHF.

This chain links TRBV20-1 with TRBJ1-1; D call uncertain. The length of the CDR3 is 11 residues. The V gene's germline CDR1 is DFQATT and CDR2 SNEGSKA (reference sequence). The ends were cut back, 1 base at V and 7 bases at J, with 7 bases in the middle. The CDR3 sequence is CSARGALEAFF. CDR3 DNA sequence: TGCAGTGCTAGAGGGGCCCTTGAAGCTTTCTTT.

The chain combines TRBV29-1 with TRBJ2-7; 9 nucleotides agree with TRBD2. Trimming cost V 2 bases and J 0 bases; bases outside gene matches: 2. Germline V lookup: CDR1 SQVTM, CDR2 ANQGSEA. There are 14 residues in the CDR3. The CDR3 DNA sequence: TGCAGCGTTGAACTAGCGGGGATCTCCTACGAGCAGTACTTC. This translates into CSVELAGISYEQYF.

CDR3 DNA sequence: TGCGCCAGCAGCTGGGACACGTATTCACCCCTCCACTTT. Amino acid sequence: CASSWDTYSPLHF. This chain uses TRBV5-1 with TRBJ1-6, with a tentative D call TRBD1 (6 bases). Trimming pared 3 bases from V and 8 bases from J, leaving 9 bases between. The CDR3 consists of 13 residues. Germline V gene lookup returns CDR1 SGHRS and CDR2 YFSETQ. The whole variable domain, filled in from reference TRBV5-1 and TRBJ1-6, reads KAGVTQTPRYLIKTRGQQVTLSCSPISGHRSVSWYQQTPGQGLQFLFEYFSETQRNKGNFPGRFSGRQFSNSRSEMNVSTLELGDSALYLCASSWDTYSPLHFGNGTRLTVT.

The chain recombines TRBV5-6 with TRBJ2-5, with 7 bases matching TRBD1. This CDR3 is 13 amino acids long. Germline-derived CDR1 and CDR2 are SGHDT and YYEEEE. V was pared by 4 bases and J by 7 bases, with 7 bases of the junction left unmatched. DNA of the CDR3: TGTGCCAGCAGCGCCGACAGGGATGGGACCCAGTACTTC. It codes for CASSADRDGTQYF.

This sequence joins TRBV30 and TRBJ2-7; perhaps TRBD2 as D (5 bases). Germline loops: CDR1 GTSNPN, CDR2 SVGIG (reference sequence). Trimming took off 0 bases at V and 9 bases at J, with 12 bases between the two ends. CDR3 size: 12 residues. CDR3 DNA: TGTGCCTGGAGTGTACGGGTCGGGGTGCAGTACTTC. Translating gives CAWSVRVGVQYF. Together with reference TRBV30 and TRBJ2-7, the CDR3 gives the full variable domain: SQTIHQWPATLVQPVGSPLSLECTVEGTSNPNLYWYRQAAGRGLQLLFYSVGIGQISSEVPQNLSASRPQDRQFILSSKKLLLSDSGFYLCAWSVRVGVQYFGPGTRLTVT.

J is TRBJ1-5 and V is TRBV10-3; TRBD1 agrees at 7 bases. The germline gives CDR1 ENHRY, CDR2 SYGVKD. This CDR3 comprises 17 residues. V lost 3 bases to trimming and J lost 4 bases; unmatched junction nucleotides: 12. The CDR3 loop reads CAISDRQGEIDNQPQHF. DNA of the CDR3: TGTGCCATCAGTGATAGACAGGGCGAAATCGATAATCAGCCCCAGCATTTT.

This clone was recorded once. This chain connects TRBV5-4 to TRBJ2-7; possibly TRBD2 for D (6 bases). Germline loops: CDR1 SGHNT, CDR2 YYREEE (reference sequence). V was pared by 2 bases and J by 4 bases, with 13 bases between. CDR3 length: 14 residues. The CDR3 spells CASSFDPEGYEQYF. In DNA form, the CDR3 reads TGTGCCAGCAGCTTCGATCCGGAGGGTTACGAGCAGTACTTC.

This chain links TRBV11-2 with TRBJ2-7, with 10 nucleotides matching TRBD2. The germline gives CDR1 SGHAT, CDR2 FQNNGV. The CDR3 has 15 amino acids. V shed 2 bases and J 3 bases; nucleotides not matched to a gene: 4. CDR3 bases: TGTGCCAGCAGCTTACTAGCGGGGGATTTCTACGAGCAGTACTTC. It translates to CASSLLAGDFYEQYF.

The J gene is TRBJ2-3, the V gene TRBV27; maybe TRBD2 (5 bases). Trimming removed 3 bases from V and 3 bases from J, with 19 bases in between. The CDR3 length is 17 residues. The germline gives CDR1 MNHEY, CDR2 SMNVEV (reference sequence). The chain's CDR3 is CASSLRDKVLATDTQYF. Here the CDR3 DNA reads TGTGCCAGCAGTTTGAGAGACAAAGTCCTAGCAACAGATACGCAGTATTTT.

The J gene is TRBJ1-6, the V gene TRBV15; weak D call: TRBD1 (6 bases). V was shortened by 6 bases and J by 6 bases, with 18 bases between the two germline ends. Germline V gives CDR1 LNHNV, CDR2 YYDKDF (reference sequence). The length of the CDR3 is 16 residues. The CDR3 bases are TGTGCCACCAGGGGCCCACAGGGAATACCTAATTCACCCCTCCACTTT. Protein sequence: CATRGPQGIPNSPLHF.

V and J are TRBV6-5 and TRBJ1-2; D call uncertain. Germline loops: CDR1 MNHEY, CDR2 SVGAGI. The CDR3 is 12 residues long. Deletions cut 5 bases from V and 5 bases from J, with 9 bases between. In nucleotides, the CDR3 is TGTGCCAGCAGTAAAACAGATTATGGCTACACCTTC. It translates to CASSKTDYGYTF.

The chain carries TRBV5-1 and TRBJ2-7; D is unresolved. The germline CDR1 and CDR2 sequences are SGHRS and YFSETQ. Trimming took 1 base from V and 4 from J, leaving 12 bases between them. The CDR3 is 14 amino acids. The CDR3 region has the DNA TGCGCCAGCAGCTTGACATCAGGCGAATACGAGCAGTACTTC. Amino acid sequence: CASSLTSGEYEQYF.

The CDR3 DNA follows: TGTGCCATCAGCAAGGGACAGAACACTGAAGCTTTCTTT. It codes for CAISKGQNTEAFF. The chain links TRBV10-3 to TRBJ1-1; D possibly corresponds to TRBD1 (6 bases). V was trimmed by 6 bases and J by 1 base, leaving 9 bases between them. In germline, CDR1 is ENHRY, CDR2 SYGVKD. This CDR3 comprises 13 residues.

CDR3 protein: CASSPAREVQWTQYF. The CDR3 DNA sequence: TGTGCCAGCTCACCCGCCAGGGAGGTTCAGTGGACCCAGTACTTC. V is TRBV18 and J is TRBJ2-5, with TRBD2 as a possible D gene (6 bases). Germline CDR1 KGHSH, CDR2 LQKENI. The CDR3 contains 15 residues. The V and J ends lost 3 bases and 7 bases respectively, with 18 bases between them.

This chain links TRBV7-6 with TRBJ2-3; 7 bases align to TRBD2. The V gene's germline CDR1 is SGHVS and CDR2 FNYEAQ. This CDR3 has 16 residues. J lost 0 bases, V lost 4 bases, and 7 bases had no gene match. CDR3 amino acids: CASSSVVRESTDTQYF. DNA for the CDR3: TGTGCCAGCAGCTCGGTGGTGCGGGAGAGCACAGATACGCAGTATTTT.

V is TRBV4-1 and J is TRBJ1-1; the match to TRBD1 covers 8 bases. The CDR3 totals 14 residues. Germline loops: CDR1 MGHRA, CDR2 YSYEKL. The junction had 2 bases not matched to a gene; V was cut back by 1 base and J by 4 bases. CDR3 protein: CASSQGDRSTEAFF. CDR3 nucleotide sequence: TGCGCCAGCAGCCAAGGGGACAGGAGCACTGAAGCTTTCTTT.

The chain carries TRBV5-1 and TRBJ1-3; 8 bases align to TRBD1. This CDR3 has 15 amino acids. The germline CDR1 and CDR2 sequences are SGHRS and YFSETQ. The V segment lost 4 bases and the J segment 1 base; nucleotides outside the gene matches: 4. The DNA of the CDR3 is TGCGCCAGCAGCGAGGGGACAGGATCTGGAAACACCATATATTTT. Its translation: CASSEGTGSGNTIYF.

The rearrangement uses TRBV9 and TRBJ2-1; 10 nucleotides line up with TRBD2. The CDR3 length is 16 residues. J gave up 7 bases and V 0 bases, and 7 bases lay outside the gene matches. CDR1 is SGDLS, CDR2 YYNGEE, per germline. The CDR3, as DNA: TGTGCCAGCAGCGTAGGCGGGCTAGCGGGAGATAATGAGCAGTTCTTC. Its translation: CASSVGGLAGDNEQFF.

V and J are TRBV19 and TRBJ2-3; D remains ambiguous. Trimming shortened V by 9 bases and J by 4 bases, and 23 bases separated the two germline ends. Germline loops: CDR1 LNHDA, CDR2 SQIVND (reference sequence). The CDR3 totals 16 residues. In nucleotides, the CDR3 is TGTGCCAGGCCCCCCGGAATATTGGCGACATCAGATACGCAGTATTTT. Translation: CARPPGILATSDTQYF.